The present T cell receptor (beta chain) was sequenced within a study of identifying expanded T cells in peripheral blood. Study findings and constraints: Clone count variance between roughly 2-week samples rose with total template count. Over approximately two and four weeks, about 15 and 18 clones changed, versus roughly 1.2 between replicates.

Healthy donors had no documented immune events, such as infections, while sampled. V dropped 0 bases and J dropped 0 bases, with 7 bases sitting between them. Per the germline V gene, CDR1 is SGHNT and CDR2 is YYREEE (reference sequence). The CDR3 has 14 amino acids. Remarks on this clone: Antigen unknown.

The table came from immunoSEQ multiplex PCR; TCRdb's copy has only in-frame clones and leaves some out. There are approximately 91,000 clones in the sample; 70% to 90% occur only once, and over 3% lies in the top ten. The chain combines TRBV5-4 with TRBJ2-7; D may be TRBD2 (5 bases). The receptor was isolated from a person aged 18 to 75 in good health. The sequenced material came from blood. CDR3 coding DNA: TGTGCCAGCAGCTTGGCGGGGAACTCCTACGAGCAGTACTTC. Translated, it gives CASSLAGNSYEQYF.